This note documents a single T cell receptor beta chain sequence. The data stem from a study of regulatory T cells in long-lasting Graves disease. Turning to the study itself: Persistent Graves' disease denoted over 5 years of antithyroid drugs plus positive TSH receptor antibodies.

Construction of TCR beta libraries relied on iRepertoire HTBI primers and on Arm-PCR targeting CDR3 regions. One entry per CDR3 protein, called by TCRdb with MiXCR from the multiplex PCR reads. The table records 350,000 to 450,000 distinct CDR3 sequences, 20% to 25% of them present only once. The time point was: persistent/refractory GD, antithyroid drugs over 5 years with positive TRAb. The authors made the TCR library using RNA they extracted from PBMCs. The CDR3 spans 15 residues. V dropped 4 bases and J dropped 4; count of bases not matched to a gene: 7. Germline-derived CDR1 and CDR2 are LGHDT and YNNKEL (reference sequence).

The source of this sequence is a woman aged 40 to 50 with Graves disease. J is TRBJ1-1 and V is TRBV3-1, with TRBD1 identical over 9 bases. Sample: peripheral blood mononuclear cells (PBMCs), taken when the disease was refractory, from a patient treated with antithyroid drugs. Written as DNA, the CDR3 is TGTGCCAGCAGCCCCAGGACAGGGGTCAGCACTGAAGCTTTCTTT. Protein sequence: CASSPRTGVSTEAFF.